These 21 T cell receptor beta chains were all obtained from the same sample, sequenced in a study of T-cell reconstitution after alpha-beta-depleted transplantation in children. Unique molecular identifiers tagged the TCRbeta library. TCRdb re-derived calls from the PCR reads in MiXCR, one entry per CDR3 protein. The sample contains 190,000 or so distinct CDR3 sequences, 5.5% to 7% of which appear only once. The starting material was PBMCs, obtained before TCRalphabeta/CD19-depleted stem cell transplant. Receptors originate from a girl less than two years old with combined immunodeficiency, due to receive a stem cell transplant.

This clonotype has a handful of counts. This chain uses TRBV7-9 with TRBJ1-1; D remains ambiguous. Germline CDR1 is SEHNR and CDR2 is FQNEAQ (reference sequence). The V end lost 2 bases, the J end lost 2 bases, and 6 bases lay between the germline ends. The CDR3 totals 13 residues. CDR3 residues: CASSLTPNTEAFF. CDR3 nucleotides: TGTGCCAGCAGCTTAACACCAAACACTGAAGCTTTCTTT.

This clonotype has ten or more counts. The chain combines TRBV6-1 with TRBJ1-1; D may be TRBD1 (5 bases). Germline loops: CDR1 MNHNS, CDR2 SASEGT. There are 19 residues in the CDR3. Deletions cut 4 bases from V and 2 bases from J, with 26 bases between. Written as DNA, the CDR3 is TGTGCCAGCAGTGTCCGCCCCCAATCCAGGGATGGCAGAAACACTGAAGCTTTCTTT. It translates to CASSVRPQSRDGRNTEAFF.

This clonotype was seen ten or more times. V usage is TRBV2 and J usage is TRBJ2-2; the D gene is possibly TRBD2 (5 bases). Germline V gene lookup returns CDR1 SNHLY and CDR2 FYNNEI. The CDR3 extends over 11 amino acids. V lost 7 bases, J lost 8 bases, and 8 bases lay in between. Here the CDR3 DNA reads TGTGCCAGCAACGGGGAAGGGGAGCTGTTTTTT. Translation: CASNGEGELFF. The whole variable domain, filled in from reference TRBV2 and TRBJ2-2, reads EPEVTQTPSHQVTQMGQEVILRCVPISNHLYFYWYRQILGQKVEFLVSFYNNEISEKSEIFDDQFSVERPDGSNFTLKIRSTKLEDSAMYFCASNGEGELFFGEGSRLTVL.

This clonotype was counted at least ten times. The chain employs TRBV10-3 and TRBJ1-2; tentative D call: TRBD1 (6 bases). The CDR3 is 12 amino acids. The ends were cut back, 4 bases at V and 4 bases at J, with 7 bases in the middle. Germline values: CDR1 ENHRY, CDR2 SYGVKD. CDR3: CAISVDSYGYTF. CDR3 nucleotides: TGTGCCATCAGTGTGGACAGCTATGGCTACACCTTC.

This clonotype was observed a handful of times. CDR3: CASSNRRGTGWTQTNEKLFF. The CDR3 bases are TGTGCCAGCAGTAACCGACGCGGGACAGGATGGACCCAAACTAATGAAAAACTGTTTTTT. V gene TRBV6-2 or TRBV6-3 combines with J gene TRBJ1-4; 8 nucleotides match TRBD1. Germline CDR1 and CDR2: MNHEY and SVGEGT. V gave up 5 bases and J gave up 1 base; unmatched junction bases: 18. This CDR3 is 20 amino acids long.

Many counts were recorded for this clonotype. V is TRBV28 and J is TRBJ1-1; no reliable D call. V lost 3 bases to trimming and J lost 11 bases, with 16 bases between them. CDR3 size: 13 residues. The germline V gene encodes CDR1 MDHEN and CDR2 SYDVKM. This CDR3 is CASSFRLLNRAFF. As DNA, the CDR3 is TGTGCCAGCAGTTTCCGTTTACTCAACCGGGCTTTCTTT.

The chain carries TRBV12-3 or TRBV12-4 and TRBJ2-2, with D perhaps TRBD1 or TRBD2 (6 bases each). V lost 3 bases and J lost 4, with 12 bases in between. This CDR3 spans 15 amino acids. CDR3 region: CASSFLEGGTGELFF. The CDR3, as DNA: TGTGCCAGCAGTTTCTTGGAGGGGGGCACCGGGGAGCTGTTTTTT.

This clonotype was picked up many times. The rearrangement links TRBV29-1 to TRBJ2-6; TRBD2 might be the D (5 bases). The length of the CDR3 is 16 residues. Germline V gene sequence: CDR1 SQVTM, CDR2 ANQGSEA. V was trimmed by 5 bases and J by 2 bases, leaving 16 bases between them. The CDR3 nucleotides read TGCAGCGTTATTCCCCCACCGGAGGCTGGGGCCAACGTCCTGACTTTC. Translated: CSVIPPPEAGANVLTF.

Ten or more counts support this clonotype. The junction shows a germline mismatch at one end, possibly a read error. The rearrangement joins TRBV5-1 to TRBJ2-2; no firm D call. The CDR3 extends over 13 amino acids. Germline V gene lookup returns CDR1 SGHRS and CDR2 YFSETQ. Written as DNA, the CDR3 is TGCGCCAGCAGGTTGGGATTCTCCGGGGAGCTGTTTTTT. As protein: CASRLGFSGELFF.

This clonotype was seen at least ten times. V gene TRBV20-1 combines with J gene TRBJ1-5; 10 positions match TRBD1. With 3 bases clipped from V and 7 bases from J, the junction kept 12 bases outside the gene matches. Germline V CDR1 and CDR2: DFQATT, SNEGSKA (reference sequence). The CDR3 is 16 amino acids. The CDR3 nucleotides read TGCAGTGCTAGTGCCCCGGGACAGGGGTGGAGACAGCCCCAGCATTTT. Translated: CSASAPGQGWRQPQHF.

As to this clonotype: This may stem from a read error, because a much larger clone lies one nucleotide away. The chain employs TRBV18 and TRBJ2-1; 8 bases match TRBD2. V lost 4 bases, J lost 9 bases, and 8 bases stayed unmatched. There are 14 residues in the CDR3. Germline V CDR1 and CDR2: KGHSH, LQKENI. The CDR3 loop reads CASSRGLEGSEQFF. The CDR3 DNA is TGTGCCAGCTCACGGGGACTAGAGGGAAGTGAGCAGTTCTTC. The variable domain in full, completed from reference TRBV18 and TRBJ2-1, reads NAGVMQNPRHLVRRRGQEARLRCSPMKGHSHVYWYRQLPEEGLKFMVYLQKENIIDESGMPKERFSAEFPKEGPSILRIQQVVRGDSAAYFCASSRGLEGSEQFFGPGTRLTVL.

In this sample, this clonotype turned up many times. The chain couples TRBV29-1 to TRBJ1-2, with TRBD1 identical over 11 bases. Trimming removed 6 bases from V and 2 bases from J; junction bases left unmatched: 2. Germline V gives CDR1 SQVTM, CDR2 ANQGSEA. The CDR3 is 13 residues long. The CDR3 coding sequence is TGCAGCGTCCGGGACAGGGGGAACTATGGCTACACCTTC. This gives the protein CSVRDRGNYGYTF.

The V and J genes are TRBV29-1 and TRBJ1-1, with TRBD1 identical over 11 bases. The CDR3 length is 12 residues. Germline CDR1 is SQVTM and CDR2 is ANQGSEA. Trimming cost V 6 bases and J 4 bases; bases outside gene matches: 1. The CDR3 protein is CSVGQGGTEAFF. The DNA of the CDR3 is TGCAGCGTGGGACAGGGGGGCACTGAAGCTTTCTTT.

This clonotype has a count of ten or more. The chain is built from TRBV20-1 and TRBJ2-1; maybe TRBD2 (6 bases). Germline-derived CDR1 and CDR2 are DFQATT and SNEGSKA (reference sequence). There are 15 residues in the CDR3. V shed 0 bases and J shed 5 bases, with 14 bases lying between them. The CDR3 bases are TGCAGTGCTAGAGAACCGGGACTTTCTCACAATGAGCAGTTCTTC. Its protein is CSAREPGLSHNEQFF.

Ten or more counts support this clonotype. The V gene is TRBV24-1, the J gene TRBJ2-1, with 8 positions matching TRBD2. V gave up 9 bases and J gave up 2 bases; unmatched junction bases: 5. CDR3 length: 14 amino acids. In germline, CDR1 is KGHDR, CDR2 SFDVKD. CDR3 loop: CATDSGIAYNEQFF. CDR3 nucleotide sequence: TGTGCCACCGATAGCGGGATCGCCTACAATGAGCAGTTCTTC.

This clonotype turned up a few times. This chain connects TRBV11-2 to TRBJ1-5; 7 bases line up with TRBD1. The CDR3 runs 16 residues. V gave up 4 bases and J gave up 5 bases; unmatched junction bases: 11. CDR1 and CDR2 (germline): SGHAT, FQNNGV. For the CDR3, the DNA is TGTGCCAGCAGCTCCCACAGGGGCCCCAGGGATCAGCCCCAGCATTTT. Translated, it gives CASSSHRGPRDQPQHF.

Ten or more counts support this clonotype. The rearrangement uses TRBV29-1 and TRBJ2-5, with D perhaps TRBD1 (7 bases). Germline assignment: CDR1 SQVTM and CDR2 ANQGSEA. The CDR3 is 15 amino acids. Trimming shortened V by 5 bases and J by 4 bases, and 20 bases separated the two germline ends. CDR3 nucleotides: TGCAGCGTTCTTTCCCCCAGGGGGGTTCGAGAGACCCAGTACTTC. Its translation is CSVLSPRGVRETQYF.

The chain links TRBV11-2 to TRBJ2-1; weak D call: TRBD2 (6 bases). The CDR3 is 12 amino acids. Trimming cost V 2 bases and J 10 bases, with 9 bases left between them. CDR1 is SGHAT, CDR2 FQNNGV, per germline. The CDR3 protein is CASSLNGREQFF. Here the CDR3 DNA reads TGTGCCAGCAGCTTAAACGGGAGAGAGCAGTTCTTC.

This clonotype was picked up many times. The chain combines TRBV28 with TRBJ2-7; no clear D. Germline V lookup: CDR1 MDHEN, CDR2 SYDVKM. Deletions cut 5 bases from V and 8 bases from J, with 10 bases between. The CDR3 loop spans 11 amino acids. CDR3 residues: CASSSPRQQYF. In DNA form, the CDR3 reads TGTGCCAGCAGTAGTCCCCGGCAGCAGTACTTC.

This clonotype was counted ten times or more. V gene TRBV5-1 combines with J gene TRBJ2-2; TRBD1 matches 8 bases. Germline-derived CDR1 and CDR2 are SGHRS and YFSETQ. Unmatched junction bases numbered 6, after V lost 3 bases and J lost 5 bases. This CDR3 comprises 15 residues. The CDR3 DNA is TGCGCCAGCAGCTGGGGGACAGGCCCTACCGGGGAGCTGTTTTTT. This codes for CASSWGTGPTGELFF.

This clonotype showed up many times. The V gene is TRBV29-1, the J gene TRBJ1-2, with TRBD1 matching over 8 bases. This CDR3 has 13 residues. The junction had 11 bases not matched to a gene; V was cut back by 7 bases and J by 7 bases. From germline, CDR1 is SQVTM and CDR2 ANQGSEA. The CDR3 loop is CSARDRGSFGYTF. The CDR3 DNA reads TGCAGCGCTCGAGACAGGGGATCGTTTGGCTACACCTTC. Full variable domain (outside the CDR3, taken from reference TRBV29-1 and TRBJ1-2): SAVISQKPSRDICQRGTSLTIQCQVDSQVTMMFWYRQQPGQSLTLIATANQGSEATYESGFVIDKFPISRPNLTFSTLTVSNMSPEDSSIYLCSARDRGSFGYTFGSGTRLTVV.